A selection of T cell receptor beta chains follows, all from one sample in a study of T cell repertoires in cytomegalovirus infection. Their target antigens are unknown. MiXCR, applied by TCRdb to the reads, yields one record per CDR3 protein. The data show hundreds of thousands of distinct CDR3 sequences, with around a third seen just once and roughly 20% held by the top ten. The input for sequencing was cultured PBMCs, taken from culture after CMV antigen stimulation. These receptors all stem from a human donor in good health (CMV status not recorded). Some clones in this sample may be carry-over from other donors' samples. Both conserved end residues are part of each CDR3. D genes are given only for firm matches. Clone sizes are given selectively: once, few, many, or a class where the clone is expanded.

size: -; J: TRBJ1-5; D: -; V: TRBV5-1; CDR3: CASSLGTPGNNPQHF; DNA: TGCGCCAGCAGCCTCGGGACACCCGGCAATAATCCCCAGCATTTT
size: many; J: TRBJ2-1; D: TRBD2; V: TRBV12-3/TRBV12-4; CDR3: CASSLGLAGERNEQFF; DNA: TGTGCCAGCAGTTTGGGTTTAGCGGGAGAACGCAATGAGCAGTTCTTC
size: -; J: TRBJ2-3; D: -; V: TRBV20-1; CDR3: CSASGLANAPTDTQYF; DNA: TGCAGTGCTAGTGGCCTAGCAAACGCACCCACAGATACGCAGTATTTT
size: -; J: TRBJ1-1; D: -; V: TRBV30; CDR3: CAWSVRWGQNTEAFF; DNA: TGTGCCTGGAGTGTACGGTGGGGACAGAACACTGAAGCTTTCTTT
size: -; J: TRBJ2-7; D: TRBD2; V: TRBV6-2/TRBV6-3; CDR3: CASSYGWSAGLAGPRQYF; DNA: TGTGCCAGCAGTTACGGTTGGTCTGCGGGACTAGCGGGCCCCCGGCAGTACTTC
size: -; J: TRBJ1-3; D: -; V: TRBV20-1; CDR3: CSARQASGNTIYF; DNA: TGCAGTGCTAGACAGGCCTCTGGAAACACCATATATTTT
size: few; J: TRBJ1-1; D: -; V: TRBV12-3/TRBV12-4; CDR3: CASSLGAGFRGEAFF; DNA: TGTGCCAGCAGTTTAGGTGCAGGGTTTAGAGGTGAAGCTTTCTTT
size: -; J: TRBJ2-5; D: -; V: TRBV7-6; CDR3: CASSLGLVGGQETQYF; DNA: TGTGCCAGCAGCTTAGGCCTCGTAGGGGGCCAAGAGACCCAGTACTTC
size: -; J: TRBJ2-7; D: TRBD1; V: TRBV27; CDR3: CASSPLDRDSYEQYF; DNA: TGTGCCAGCAGTCCCCTCGACAGGGACTCCTACGAGCAGTACTTC
size: many; J: TRBJ1-3; D: TRBD1; V: TRBV7-2; CDR3: CASSLMTGYGNTIYF; DNA: TGTGCCAGCAGCTTAATGACAGGGTACGGAAACACCATATATTTT
size: few; J: TRBJ2-1; D: TRBD2; V: TRBV18; CDR3: CASSALLAGIYNEQFF; DNA: TGTGCCAGCTCAGCCCTACTAGCGGGGATCTACAATGAGCAGTTCTTC
size: few; J: TRBJ2-2; D: TRBD2; V: TRBV19; CDR3: CASSPAGARNTGELFF; DNA: TGTGCCAGTAGTCCCGCGGGAGCCCGAAACACCGGGGAGCTGTTTTTT
size: -; J: TRBJ1-4; D: -; V: TRBV4-3; CDR3: CASSPRQLTNEKLFF; DNA: TGCGCCAGCAGCCCCCGACAACTAACTAATGAAAAACTGTTTTTT
size: few; J: TRBJ1-6; D: -; V: TRBV6-1; CDR3: CASSEWTARNSPLHF; DNA: TGTGCCAGCAGTGAGTGGACAGCTCGGAATTCACCCCTCCACTTT
size: once; J: TRBJ2-1; D: -; V: TRBV9; CDR3: CASSLGSLYEQFF; DNA: TGTGCCAGCAGCCTCGGGAGCCTCTATGAGCAGTTCTTC
size: -; J: TRBJ2-4; D: TRBD2; V: TRBV30; CDR3: CAPLPPGLAMDIQYF; DNA: TGTGCCCCCTTGCCCCCGGGACTAGCTATGGACATTCAGTACTTC
size: -; J: TRBJ2-1; D: -; V: TRBV28; CDR3: CASYSYNEQFF; DNA: TGTGCCAGCTACTCTTACAATGAGCAGTTCTTC
size: many; J: TRBJ1-1; D: TRBD1; V: TRBV11-2; CDR3: CASSPRTGRMNTEAFF; DNA: TGTGCCAGCAGCCCGCGGACAGGGCGGATGAACACTGAAGCTTTCTTT